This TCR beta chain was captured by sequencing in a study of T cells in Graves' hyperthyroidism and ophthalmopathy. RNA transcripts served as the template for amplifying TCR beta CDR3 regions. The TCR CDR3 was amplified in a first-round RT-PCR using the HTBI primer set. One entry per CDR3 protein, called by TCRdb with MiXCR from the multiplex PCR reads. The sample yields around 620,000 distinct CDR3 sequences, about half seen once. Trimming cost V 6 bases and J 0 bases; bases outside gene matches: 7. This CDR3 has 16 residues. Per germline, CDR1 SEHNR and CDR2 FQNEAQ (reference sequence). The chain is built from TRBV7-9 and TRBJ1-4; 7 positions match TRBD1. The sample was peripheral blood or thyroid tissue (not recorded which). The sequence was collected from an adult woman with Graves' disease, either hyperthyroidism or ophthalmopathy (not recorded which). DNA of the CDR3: TGTGCCAGCAGACGGGACAGAACCGCAACTAATGAAAAACTGTTTTTT. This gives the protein CASRRDRTATNEKLFF.